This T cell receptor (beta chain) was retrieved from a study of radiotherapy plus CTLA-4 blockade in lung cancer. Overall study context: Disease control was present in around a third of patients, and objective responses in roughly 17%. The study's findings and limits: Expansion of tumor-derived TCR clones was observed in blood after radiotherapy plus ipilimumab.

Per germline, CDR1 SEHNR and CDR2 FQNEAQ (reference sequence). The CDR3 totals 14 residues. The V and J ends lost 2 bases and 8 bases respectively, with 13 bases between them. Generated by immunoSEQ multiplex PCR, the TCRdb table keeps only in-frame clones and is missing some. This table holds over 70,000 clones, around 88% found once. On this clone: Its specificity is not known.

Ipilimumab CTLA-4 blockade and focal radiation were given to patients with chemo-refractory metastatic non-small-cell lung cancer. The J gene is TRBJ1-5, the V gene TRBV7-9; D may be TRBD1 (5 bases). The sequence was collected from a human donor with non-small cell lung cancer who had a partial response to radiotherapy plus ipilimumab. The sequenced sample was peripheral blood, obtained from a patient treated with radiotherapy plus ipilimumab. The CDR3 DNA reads TGTGCCAGCAGCTTATCGGCAGGGAATGAGCCCCAGCATTTT. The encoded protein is CASSLSAGNEPQHF.